This TCR beta chain was found in a study of synovial regulatory T cells in juvenile arthritis. Study-level points and caveats: Compared with other blood Treg cells, inflammation-associated Treg cells had reduced TCR diversity. iaTreg cells shared more CDR3 sequences with synovial Tregs than other blood Tregs did.

CDR3 length: 13 residues. DNA is not recorded here. Germline V CDR1 and CDR2: ENHRY, SYGVKD. Concerning this clone itself: Its target is unknown.

Here immunoSEQ multiplex PCR was the method, and the copy in TCRdb shows in-frame clones only, minus some. This sample's clone table lists around 8,000 clones. The source of this sequence is a donor younger than 35 with juvenile idiopathic arthritis. The chain uses TRBV10-3 and TRBJ2-7; the D gene TCRdb calls, TRBD2, cannot be checked with no DNA. Sequenced sample: Treg cells from blood. Subset given: remaining (HLA-DR-negative) circulating blood Treg cells. This chain's CDR3 is CAISLQAGGEQYF.